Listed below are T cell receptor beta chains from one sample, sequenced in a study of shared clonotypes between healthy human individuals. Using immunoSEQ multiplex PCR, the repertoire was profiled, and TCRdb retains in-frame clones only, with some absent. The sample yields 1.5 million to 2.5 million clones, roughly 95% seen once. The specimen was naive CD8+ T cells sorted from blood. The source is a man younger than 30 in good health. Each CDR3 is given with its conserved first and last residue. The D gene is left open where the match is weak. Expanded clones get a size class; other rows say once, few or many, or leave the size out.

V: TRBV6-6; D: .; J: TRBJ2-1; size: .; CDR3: CASSYEADNEQFF; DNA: TGTGCCAGCAGTTACGAGGCAGACAATGAGCAGTTCTTC
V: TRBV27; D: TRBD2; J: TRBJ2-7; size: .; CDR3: CASSLASGGNYEQYF; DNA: TGTGCCAGCAGTTTAGCTAGCGGGGGGAACTACGAGCAGTACTTC
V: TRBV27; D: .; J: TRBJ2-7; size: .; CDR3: CASSYLPRGGTYEQYF; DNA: TGTGCCAGCAGTTATCTCCCTCGTGGAGGGACCTACGAGCAGTACTTC
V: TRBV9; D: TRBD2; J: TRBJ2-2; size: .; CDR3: CASSVQAKGQTGLAGGVGELFF; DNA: TGTGCCAGCAGCGTACAGGCGAAGGGACAAACGGGACTAGCGGGAGGCGTCGGGGAGCTGTTTTTT
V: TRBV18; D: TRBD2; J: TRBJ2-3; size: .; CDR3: CASSPSGGDTQYF; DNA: TGTGCCAGCTCCCCTAGCGGGGGAGATACGCAGTATTTT
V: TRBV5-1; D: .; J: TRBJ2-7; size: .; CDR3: CASSLGLGEQYF; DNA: TGCGCCAGCAGCTTGGGACTAGGGGAGCAGTACTTC
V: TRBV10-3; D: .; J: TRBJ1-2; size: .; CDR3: CAISEFTYGGYTF; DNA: TGTGCCATCAGTGAGTTTACATATGGGGGCTACACCTTC
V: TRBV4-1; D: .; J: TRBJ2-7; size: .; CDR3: CASSQALGGVAYEQYF; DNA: TGCGCCAGCAGCCAAGCCCTGGGCGGGGTCGCCTACGAGCAGTACTTC
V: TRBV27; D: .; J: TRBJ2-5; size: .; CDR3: CASSLLAGSQETQYF; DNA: TGTGCCAGCAGTTTATTAGCAGGTTCCCAAGAGACCCAGTACTTC
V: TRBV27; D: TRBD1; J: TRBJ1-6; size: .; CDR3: CASSPGQGTNSPLHF; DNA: TGTGCCAGCAGTCCCGGACAGGGGACGAATTCACCCCTCCACTTT
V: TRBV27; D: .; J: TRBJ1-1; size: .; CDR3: CASSLKALGPEAFF; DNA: TGTGCCAGCAGTTTAAAAGCCCTTGGCCCTGAAGCTTTCTTT
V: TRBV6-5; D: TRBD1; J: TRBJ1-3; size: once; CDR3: CASSLGQGRGLYF; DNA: TGTGCCAGCAGTCTCGGACAGGGGCGAGGTTTATATTTT
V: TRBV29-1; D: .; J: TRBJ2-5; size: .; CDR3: CSVVWGETQYF; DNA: TGCAGCGTTGTCTGGGGAGAGACCCAGTACTTC
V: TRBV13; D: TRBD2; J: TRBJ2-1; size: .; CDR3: CASSPFAGGLGEQFF; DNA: TGTGCCAGCAGCCCCTTCGCGGGAGGATTGGGCGAGCAGTTCTTC
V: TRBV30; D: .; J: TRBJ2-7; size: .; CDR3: CAWSVANYEQYF; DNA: TGTGCCTGGAGTGTGGCCAACTACGAGCAGTACTTC
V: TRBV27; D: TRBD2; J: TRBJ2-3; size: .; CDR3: CASSLYASGGSTDTQYF; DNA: TGTGCCAGCAGTTTATATGCTAGCGGGGGCTCCACAGATACGCAGTATTTT
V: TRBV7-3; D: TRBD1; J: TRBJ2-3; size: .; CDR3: CASSPIGGSDTQYF; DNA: TGTGCCAGCAGCCCAATAGGGGGCTCAGATACGCAGTATTTT
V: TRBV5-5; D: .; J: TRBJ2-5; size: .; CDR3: CASSRLGIESGETQYF; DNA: TGTGCCAGCAGCCGGCTTGGGATCGAAAGTGGGGAGACCCAGTACTTC
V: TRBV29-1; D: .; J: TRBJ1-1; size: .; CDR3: CSAEGGEALLRAFF; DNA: TGCAGCGCCGAGGGCGGGGAAGCGCTTCTTAGGGCTTTCTTT
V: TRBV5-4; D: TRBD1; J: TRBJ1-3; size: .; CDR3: CASSWDSSGNTIYF; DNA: TGTGCCAGCAGCTGGGACAGTTCTGGAAACACCATATATTTT
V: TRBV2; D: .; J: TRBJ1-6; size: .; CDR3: CASSDNIAWNSPLHF; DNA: TGTGCCAGCAGTGATAATATAGCGTGGAATTCACCCCTCCACTTT
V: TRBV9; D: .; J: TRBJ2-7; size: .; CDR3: CASSVLDNPYEQYF; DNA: TGTGCCAGCAGCGTTCTAGACAACCCCTACGAGCAGTACTTC
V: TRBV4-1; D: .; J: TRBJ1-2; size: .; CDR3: CASSQGNQANYGYTF; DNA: TGCGCCAGCAGCCAAGGAAACCAAGCTAACTATGGCTACACCTTC
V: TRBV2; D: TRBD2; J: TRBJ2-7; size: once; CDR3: CAILQSGGAYEQYF; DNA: TGTGCCATCCTCCAAAGCGGGGGGGCCTACGAGCAGTACTTC
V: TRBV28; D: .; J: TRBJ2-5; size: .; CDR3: CASSPLPGLQETQYF; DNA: TGTGCCAGCAGTCCCCTCCCAGGACTGCAAGAGACCCAGTACTTC
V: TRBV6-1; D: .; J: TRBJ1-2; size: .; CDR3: CASRELKGDFHGYTF; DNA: TGTGCCAGCAGAGAACTAAAAGGGGACTTTCATGGCTACACCTTC
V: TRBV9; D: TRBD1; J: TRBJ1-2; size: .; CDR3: CASSVGDSSYPYTF; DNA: TGTGCCAGCAGCGTAGGGGACAGCTCCTACCCTTACACCTTC
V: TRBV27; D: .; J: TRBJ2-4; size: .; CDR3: CASSFVLGATAKNIQYF; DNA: TGTGCCAGCAGTTTTGTTCTGGGGGCCACAGCCAAAAACATTCAGTACTTC
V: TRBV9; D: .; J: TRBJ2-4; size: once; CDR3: CASSPGGGSQNIQYF; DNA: TGTGCCAGCAGCCCAGGGGGAGGTTCCCAAAACATTCAGTACTTC
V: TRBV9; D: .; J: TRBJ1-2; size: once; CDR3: CASSAMDSYGYTF; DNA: TGTGCCAGCAGCGCGATGGACAGCTATGGCTACACCTTC
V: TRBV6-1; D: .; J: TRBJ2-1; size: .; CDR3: CASSPRALGDEQFF; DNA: TGTGCCAGCAGTCCCCGGGCCCTGGGCGATGAGCAGTTCTTC
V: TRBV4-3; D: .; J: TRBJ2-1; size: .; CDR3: CASSQERDWYNEQFF; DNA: TGCGCCAGCAGCCAAGAGCGGGACTGGTACAATGAGCAGTTCTTC